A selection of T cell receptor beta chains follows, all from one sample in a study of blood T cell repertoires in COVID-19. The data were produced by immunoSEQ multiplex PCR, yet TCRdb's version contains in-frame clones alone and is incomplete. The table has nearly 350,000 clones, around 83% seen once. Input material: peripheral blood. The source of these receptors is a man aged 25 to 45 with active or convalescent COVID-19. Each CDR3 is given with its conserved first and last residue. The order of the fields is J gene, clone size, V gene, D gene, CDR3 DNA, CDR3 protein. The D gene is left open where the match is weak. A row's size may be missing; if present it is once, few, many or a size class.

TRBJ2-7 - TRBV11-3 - TGTGCCAGCAGCCCATTCTCCGGAGGTCTAACACCCTACGAGCAGTACTTC CASSPFSGGLTPYEQYF
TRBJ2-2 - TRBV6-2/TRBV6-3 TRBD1 TGTGCCAGCAGTTACTCTGGACAGGGAGAGTTAACCGGGGAGCTGTTTTTT CASSYSGQGELTGELFF
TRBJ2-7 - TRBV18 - TGTGCCAGCGAGGATCCCAGGGGCCCTAGCTACGAGCAGTACTTC CASEDPRGPSYEQYF
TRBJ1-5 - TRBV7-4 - TGTGCCAGCAGCTTAGTCAGGGAGCCCCAGCATTTT CASSLVREPQHF
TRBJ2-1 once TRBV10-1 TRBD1 TGCGCCAGCAGTGAGGGGGACAGCATAAGGAATGAGCAGTTCTTC CASSEGDSIRNEQFF
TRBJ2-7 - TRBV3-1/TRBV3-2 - TGTGCCAGCAGCCAAGACCTAGGTTCTTTTCGGGAGCAGTACTTC CASSQDLGSFREQYF
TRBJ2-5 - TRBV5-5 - TGTGCCAGCAGTCTCTCTAGGGACAACCTTCAAGAGACCCAGTACTTC CASSLSRDNLQETQYF
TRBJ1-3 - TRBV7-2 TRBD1 TGTGCCAGCAGCTTAGACCGGGAGACAGGGCGAGGAAACACCATATATTTT CASSLDRETGRGNTIYF
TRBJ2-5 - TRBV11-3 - TGTGCCAGCAGCCCTCGGGACTCCCGCCAGACCCAGTACTTC CASSPRDSRQTQYF
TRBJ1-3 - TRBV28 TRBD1 TGTGCCACCTGGACAGGGTGGCTAAACACCATATATTTT CATWTGWLNTIYF
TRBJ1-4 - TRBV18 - TGTGCCAGCTCACCATCCATTTCTAATGAAAAACTGTTTTTT CASSPSISNEKLFF
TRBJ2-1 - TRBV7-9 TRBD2 TGTGCCAGCACCATATTTCTAGCGGGAGGGCCAAATGAGCAGTTCTTC CASTIFLAGGPNEQFF
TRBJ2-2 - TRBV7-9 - TGTGCCACCACGGAGGAAACGAACACCGGGGAGCTGTTTTTT CATTEETNTGELFF
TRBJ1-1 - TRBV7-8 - TGTGCCAGCAGCTTGAGAAACACGGAGTACACTGAAGCTTTCTTT CASSLRNTEYTEAFF
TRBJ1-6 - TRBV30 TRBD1 TGTGCCTGGAGTATCCTGGACAGGGATAATTCACCCCTCCACTTT CAWSILDRDNSPLHF
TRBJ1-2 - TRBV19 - TGTGCCAGTACCCCACTTGGAGGGAACTATGGCTACACCTTC CASTPLGGNYGYTF